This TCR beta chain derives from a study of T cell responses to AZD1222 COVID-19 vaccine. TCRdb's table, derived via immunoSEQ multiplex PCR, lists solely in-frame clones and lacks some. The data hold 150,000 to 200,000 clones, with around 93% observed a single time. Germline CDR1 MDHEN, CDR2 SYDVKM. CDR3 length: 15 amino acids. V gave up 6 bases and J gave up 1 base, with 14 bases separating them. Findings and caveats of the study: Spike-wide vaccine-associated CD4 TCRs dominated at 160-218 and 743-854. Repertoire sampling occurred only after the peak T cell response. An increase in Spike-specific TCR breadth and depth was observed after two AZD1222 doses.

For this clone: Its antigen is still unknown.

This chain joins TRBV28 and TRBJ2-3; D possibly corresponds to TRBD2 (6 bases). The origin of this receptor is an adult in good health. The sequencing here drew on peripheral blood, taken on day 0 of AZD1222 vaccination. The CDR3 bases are TGTGCCAGCAGCCCGCTAGCGACTGGCACAGATACGCAGTATTTT. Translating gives CASSPLATGTDTQYF. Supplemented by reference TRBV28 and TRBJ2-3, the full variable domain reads DVKVTQSSRYLVKRTGEKVFLECVQDMDHENMFWYRQDPGLGLRLIYFSYDVKMKEKGDIPEGYSVSREKKERFSLILESASTNQTSMYLCASSPLATGTDTQYFGPGTRLTVL.